The clone carrying this T cell receptor beta chain was detected only once. Its antigen is unknown. This record comes from a study of shared clonotypes between healthy human individuals. Study results and limitations: Generation of non-shared clonotypes was less probable than generation of clonotypes shared by all four donors.

Each sample came from a Caucasian adult donor living in Nashville, Tennessee. This CDR3 has 15 amino acids. Germline assignment: CDR1 SGHTA and CDR2 FQGTGA. The V and J ends lost 3 bases and 3 bases, in that order; junction bases with no gene match: 7. Data came from immunoSEQ multiplex PCR; TCRdb stores just in-frame clones and leaves some out. This table holds nearly 1,000,000 clones, more than 75% found once. This receptor was taken from a man between 18 and 29 years old in good health. The sequenced sample was memory CD4+ T cells sorted from blood. Subset: CD45RA-negative fraction. The chain joins TRBV7-3 to TRBJ2-7; 8 bases are a match to TRBD1. The CDR3 loop reads CASSFQGAGYYEQYF. CDR3 DNA sequence: TGTGCCAGCAGCTTCCAGGGGGCGGGCTACTACGAGCAGTACTTC.